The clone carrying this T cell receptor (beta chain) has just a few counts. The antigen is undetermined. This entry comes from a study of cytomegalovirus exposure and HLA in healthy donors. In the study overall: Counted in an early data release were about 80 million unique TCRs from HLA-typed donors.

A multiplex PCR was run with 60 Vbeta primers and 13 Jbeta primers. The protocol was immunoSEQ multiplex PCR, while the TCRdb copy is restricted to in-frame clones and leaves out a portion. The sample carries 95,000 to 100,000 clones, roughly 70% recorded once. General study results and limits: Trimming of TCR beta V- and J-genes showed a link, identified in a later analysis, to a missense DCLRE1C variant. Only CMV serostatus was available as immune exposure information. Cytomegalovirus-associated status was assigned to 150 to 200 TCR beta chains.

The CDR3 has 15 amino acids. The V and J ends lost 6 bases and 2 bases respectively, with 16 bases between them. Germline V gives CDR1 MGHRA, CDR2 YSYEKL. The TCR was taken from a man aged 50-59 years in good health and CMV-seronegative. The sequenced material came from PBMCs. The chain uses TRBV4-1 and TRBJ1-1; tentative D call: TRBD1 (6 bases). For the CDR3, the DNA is TGCGCCAGCAGACTAGGGCAGGGGAGCAACACTGAAGCTTTCTTT. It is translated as CASRLGQGSNTEAFF.